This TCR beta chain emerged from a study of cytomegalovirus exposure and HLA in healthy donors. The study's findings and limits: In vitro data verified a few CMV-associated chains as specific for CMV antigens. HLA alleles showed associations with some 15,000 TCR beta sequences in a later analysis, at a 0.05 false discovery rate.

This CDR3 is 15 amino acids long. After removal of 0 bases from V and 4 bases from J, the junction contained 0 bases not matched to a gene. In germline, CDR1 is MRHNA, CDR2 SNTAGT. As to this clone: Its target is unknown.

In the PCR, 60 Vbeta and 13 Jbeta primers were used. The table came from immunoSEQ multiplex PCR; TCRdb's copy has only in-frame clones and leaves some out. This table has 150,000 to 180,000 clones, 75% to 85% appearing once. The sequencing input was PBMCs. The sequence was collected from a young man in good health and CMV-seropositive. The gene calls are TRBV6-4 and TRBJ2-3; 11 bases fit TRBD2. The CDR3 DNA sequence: TGTGCCAGCAGTGACTCTAGCGGGGGGGCAGATACGCAGTATTTT. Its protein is CASSDSSGGADTQYF.